This T cell receptor (beta chain) is drawn from a study of Graves' ophthalmopathy and Graves' hyperthyroidism. RNA transcripts were the source from which TCR beta CDR3 regions were amplified. Scientists carried out first-round RT-PCR using HTBI primers and then a second-round multiplex PCR. TCRdb passed the multiplex PCR reads through MiXCR, listing each CDR3 protein once. The table has 1 million to 1.3 million distinct CDR3 sequences, about 36% seen once; the top ten hold around 10%. This CDR3 has 16 residues. Looked up from germline, CDR1 is SGHTA and CDR2 is FQGTGA. The V and J ends lost 1 base and 0 bases respectively, with 7 bases between them. Ten or more counts support this clonotype.

The chain uses TRBV7-3 and TRBJ2-6; D remains unclear. The receptor was isolated from an adult man with Graves' hyperthyroidism. Source material: peripheral blood or thyroid tissue (not recorded which). The CDR3 reads CASSLRRVSGANVLTF. The CDR3 nucleotides are TGTGCCAGCAGCTTAAGGCGCGTCTCTGGGGCCAACGTCCTGACTTTC.